This TCR beta chain was recorded in a study of T-cell memory formation after mild COVID-19. Whole-study findings and limits: The SARS-CoV-2 specificity of second-wave clones reaching peak at day 37 remained unverified. In pre-infection memory, a portion of responding clones appeared, which suggested that cross-reactive memory joined. Largely, contracting CD4+ clones fell within CM and EM, and contracting CD8+ clones within EMRA.

A 5'RACE reaction primed in the constant segment made cDNA libraries of TCR alpha and TCR beta, and these carried sample barcodes and UMIs. Each CDR3 protein is one row after TCRdb ran MiXCR on the 5' RACE reads. The sample records roughly 400,000 distinct CDR3 sequences, roughly 18% being singletons. In germline, CDR1 is SQVTM, CDR2 ANQGSEA. The CDR3 has 14 residues. V lost 6 bases to trimming and J lost 6 bases, with 17 bases between them. The table lists this clonotype with a few counts. Antigen: not known. V is TRBV29-1 and J is TRBJ2-2; D tentatively fits TRBD1 or TRBD2 (6 bases each). This clonotype was sampled from a man aged 18 to 29 who had mild COVID-19 (a few samples of this study predate the infection). Cell type and time point are not known. Sequences were obtained from PBMCs or a T cell subset sorted from them (not recorded which). CDR3 DNA: TGCAGCGTGTCACGCCTGGGGGGCCCCGGGGAGCTGTTTTTT. Amino acids: CSVSRLGGPGELFF.